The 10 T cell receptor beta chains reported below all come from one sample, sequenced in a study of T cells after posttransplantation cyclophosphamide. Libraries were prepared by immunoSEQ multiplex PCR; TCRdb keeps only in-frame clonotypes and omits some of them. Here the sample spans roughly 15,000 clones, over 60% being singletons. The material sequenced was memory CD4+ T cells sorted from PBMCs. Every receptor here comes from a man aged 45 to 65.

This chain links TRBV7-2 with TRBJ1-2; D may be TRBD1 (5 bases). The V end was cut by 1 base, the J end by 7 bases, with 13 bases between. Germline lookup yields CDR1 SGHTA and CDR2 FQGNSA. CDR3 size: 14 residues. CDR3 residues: CASSLEAGGGGYTF. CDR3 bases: TGTGCCAGCAGCTTAGAGGCTGGGGGGGGTGGCTACACCTTC.

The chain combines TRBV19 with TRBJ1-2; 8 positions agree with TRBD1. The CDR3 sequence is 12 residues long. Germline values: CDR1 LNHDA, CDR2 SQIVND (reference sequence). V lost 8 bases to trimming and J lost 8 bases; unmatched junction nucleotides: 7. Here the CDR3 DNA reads TGTGCCAGTGACGGACAGGGCGAAGGCTACACCTTC. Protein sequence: CASDGQGEGYTF.

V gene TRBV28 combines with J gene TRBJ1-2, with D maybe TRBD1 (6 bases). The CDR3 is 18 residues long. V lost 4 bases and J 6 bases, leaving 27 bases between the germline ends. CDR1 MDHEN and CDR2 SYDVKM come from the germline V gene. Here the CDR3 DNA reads TGTGCCAGCAGTTACCCCGGGGGGGCGGTTGGGCTGGGGGATGGCTACACCTTC. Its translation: CASSYPGGAVGLGDGYTF.

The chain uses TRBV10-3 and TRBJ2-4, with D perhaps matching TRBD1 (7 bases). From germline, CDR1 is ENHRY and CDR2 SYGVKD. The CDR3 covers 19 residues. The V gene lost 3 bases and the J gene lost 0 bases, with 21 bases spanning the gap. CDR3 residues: CAISDWGDRAASAKNIQYF. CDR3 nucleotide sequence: TGTGCCATCAGTGACTGGGGGGACAGAGCTGCTTCAGCCAAAAACATTCAGTACTTC.

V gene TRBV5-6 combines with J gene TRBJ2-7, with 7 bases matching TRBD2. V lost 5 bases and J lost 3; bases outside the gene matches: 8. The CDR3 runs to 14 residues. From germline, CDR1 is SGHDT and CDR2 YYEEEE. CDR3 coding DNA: TGTGCCAGCAGTTATGGACTAGAAATCTACGAGCAGTACTTC. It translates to CASSYGLEIYEQYF.

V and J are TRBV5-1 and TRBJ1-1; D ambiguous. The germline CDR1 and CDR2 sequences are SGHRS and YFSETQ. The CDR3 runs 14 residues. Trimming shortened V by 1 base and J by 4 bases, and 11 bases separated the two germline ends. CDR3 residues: CASSLKSSGTEAFF. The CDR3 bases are TGCGCCAGCAGCTTGAAATCCAGTGGCACTGAAGCTTTCTTT.

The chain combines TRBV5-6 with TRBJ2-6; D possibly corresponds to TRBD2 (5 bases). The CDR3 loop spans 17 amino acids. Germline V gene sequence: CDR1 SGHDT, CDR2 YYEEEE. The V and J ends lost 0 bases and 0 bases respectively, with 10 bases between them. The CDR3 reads CASSLGLGSSGANVLTF. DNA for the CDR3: TGTGCCAGCAGCTTGGGTCTGGGGAGCTCTGGGGCCAACGTCCTGACTTTC.

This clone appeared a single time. As DNA, the CDR3 is TGTGCCAGCAGTGTGTCCGAGACTGAAGCTTTCTTT. This encodes CASSVSETEAFF. This chain links TRBV6-1 with TRBJ1-1, with D uncertain. V was clipped by 4 bases and J by 5 bases, with 8 bases between them. Germline V gene data show CDR1 as MNHNS and CDR2 as SASEGT. This CDR3 comprises 12 residues.

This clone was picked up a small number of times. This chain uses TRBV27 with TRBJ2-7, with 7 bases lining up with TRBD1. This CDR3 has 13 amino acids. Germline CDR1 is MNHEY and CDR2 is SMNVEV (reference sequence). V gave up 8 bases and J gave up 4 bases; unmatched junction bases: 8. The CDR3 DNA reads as TGTGCCAGCGGCTCTGACAGGGTGTACGAGCAGTACTTC. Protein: CASGSDRVYEQYF.

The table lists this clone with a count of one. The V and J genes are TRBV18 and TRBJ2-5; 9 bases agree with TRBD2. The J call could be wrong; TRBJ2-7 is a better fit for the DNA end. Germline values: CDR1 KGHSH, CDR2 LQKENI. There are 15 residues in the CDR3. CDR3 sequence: CASSPGASGTYEQYF. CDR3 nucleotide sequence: TGTGCCAGCTCACCCGGAGCTAGCGGGACCTACGAGCAGTACTTC.